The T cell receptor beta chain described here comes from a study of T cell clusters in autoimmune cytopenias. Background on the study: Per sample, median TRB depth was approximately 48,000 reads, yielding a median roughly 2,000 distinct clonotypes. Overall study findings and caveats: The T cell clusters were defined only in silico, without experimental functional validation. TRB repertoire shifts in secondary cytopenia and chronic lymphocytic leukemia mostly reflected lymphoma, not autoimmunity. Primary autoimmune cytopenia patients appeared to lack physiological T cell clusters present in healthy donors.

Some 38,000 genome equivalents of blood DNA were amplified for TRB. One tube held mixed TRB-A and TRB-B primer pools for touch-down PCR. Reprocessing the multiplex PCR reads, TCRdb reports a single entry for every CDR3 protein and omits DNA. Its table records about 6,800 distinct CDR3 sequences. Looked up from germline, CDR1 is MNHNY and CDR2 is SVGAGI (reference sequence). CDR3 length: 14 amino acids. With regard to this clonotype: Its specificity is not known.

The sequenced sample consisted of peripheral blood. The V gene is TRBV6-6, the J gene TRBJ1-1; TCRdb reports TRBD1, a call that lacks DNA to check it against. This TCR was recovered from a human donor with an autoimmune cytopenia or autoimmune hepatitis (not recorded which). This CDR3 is CASGEQGANTEAFF.